Listed below are T cell receptor beta chains from one sample, sequenced in a study of shared clonotypes between healthy human individuals. Using immunoSEQ multiplex PCR, the repertoire was profiled, and TCRdb retains in-frame clones only, with some absent. Of under 1,100,000 clones in the sample, around three quarters were seen once. The sequencing input was memory CD4+ T cells from PBMCs. The receptors shown here come from a man aged 18 to 30 in good health. Some clones in this sample may be carry-over from other donors' samples. Both conserved end residues are part of each CDR3. The D gene is left open where the match is weak. The listing skips clone size in some rows; elsewhere it reads once, few, many or a size class.

- TRBJ2-2 TRBV19 - CASKKGGNTGELFF TGTGCCAGTAAGAAGGGGGGCAACACCGGGGAGCTGTTTTTT
- TRBJ1-2 TRBV7-9 - CASSLRPGQDNGYTF TGTGCCAGCAGCTTACGACCGGGGCAGGACAATGGCTACACCTTC
TRBD1 TRBJ1-3 TRBV10-3 - CAISESTGGVVDTIYF TGTGCCATCAGTGAGTCGACAGGGGGGGTCGTGGACACCATATATTTT
- TRBJ1-2 TRBV7-2 once CASSADLNYGYTF TGTGCCAGCAGCGCAGACCTTAACTATGGCTACACCTTC
- TRBJ2-5 TRBV5-1 - CASRVSGDSPATQYF TGCGCCAGCCGAGTGAGCGGGGACAGCCCCGCGACCCAGTACTTC
- TRBJ2-2 TRBV15 - CATSRDFGVTNTGELFF TGTGCCACCAGCAGAGATTTCGGGGTTACGAACACCGGGGAGCTGTTTTTT
- TRBJ2-7 TRBV5-1 - CASSLIRDSRGFYEQYF TGCGCCAGCAGCCTCATCAGGGACTCCCGGGGGTTCTACGAGCAGTACTTC
- TRBJ2-5 TRBV30 - CAWAPQETQYF TGTGCCTGGGCCCCCCAAGAGACCCAGTACTTC
- TRBJ2-5 TRBV7-2 - CASSLTMEKTQYF TGTGCCAGCAGCTTAACCATGGAGAAGACCCAGTACTTC
- TRBJ2-7 TRBV28 - CASNRAGDQDEQYF TGTGCCAGCAATAGAGCAGGGGACCAGGACGAGCAGTACTTC
- TRBJ2-7 TRBV15 - CATSRHRDSYEQYF TGTGCCACCAGCAGACACCGGGACTCCTACGAGCAGTACTTC
TRBD2 TRBJ2-1 TRBV7-3 - CASSETSGNYNEQFF TGTGCCAGCAGCGAGACTAGCGGGAACTACAATGAGCAGTTCTTC
- TRBJ1-5 TRBV18 - CASSPQGVNQPQHF TGTGCCAGCTCACCGCAAGGGGTCAATCAGCCCCAGCATTTT
- TRBJ1-1 TRBV27 - CASSLGRGTEAFF TGTGCCAGCAGTTTGGGGAGGGGCACTGAAGCTTTCTTT
TRBD1 TRBJ2-7 TRBV6-6 - CASSYGTGISSYEQYF TGTGCCAGCAGTTACGGGACAGGTATTAGCTCCTACGAGCAGTACTTC
- TRBJ2-5 TRBV5-6 - CASQWGEWRETQYF TGTGCCAGCCAGTGGGGGGAGTGGCGGGAGACCCAGTACTTC
- TRBJ1-1 TRBV9 - CASSRAGIEAFF TGTGCCAGCAGCCGAGCGGGGATCGAAGCTTTCTTT
- TRBJ2-2 TRBV5-1 once CASNPGLSDTGELFF TGCGCCAGCAACCCGGGACTCTCCGACACCGGGGAGCTGTTTTTT
- TRBJ1-2 TRBV30 - CAWSVRGTNINYGYTF TGTGCCTGGAGTGTACGGGGGACCAACATAAACTATGGCTACACCTTC
- TRBJ1-1 TRBV5-1 - CASSLGRGRDTEAFF TGCGCCAGCAGCTTGGGTCGGGGAAGGGACACTGAAGCTTTCTTT
- TRBJ2-5 TRBV6-1 few CASRWQETQYF TGTGCCAGCAGATGGCAAGAGACCCAGTACTTC
- TRBJ2-1 TRBV19 - CAGGEGGNNEQFF TGTGCCGGGGGAGAGGGGGGAAACAATGAGCAGTTCTTC
- TRBJ2-7 TRBV6-1 - CASRWFGSEQYF TGTGCCAGCAGGTGGTTTGGGAGCGAGCAGTACTTC
TRBD1 TRBJ1-2 TRBV28 - CASSSHSGTGVDGYTF TGTGCCAGCAGTTCCCACTCCGGGACAGGGGTCGATGGCTACACCTTC
- TRBJ1-1 TRBV5-1 - CASSLEGGGFTGNTEAFF TGCGCCAGCAGCTTGGAGGGTGGGGGCTTCACGGGGAACACTGAAGCTTTCTTT
- TRBJ2-5 TRBV4-2 - CASSRGLAGETQYF TGTGCCAGCAGCCGGGGGCTTGCGGGGGAGACCCAGTACTTC